This T cell receptor beta chain is from a study of T cells in women clearing cervical HPV infection. The CDR3 has 14 residues. V lost 7 bases and J lost 2; bases outside the gene matches: 7. Germline V lookup: CDR1 MDHEN, CDR2 SYDVKM. TCR beta CDR3 amplified by multiplex PCR from approximately 1,100 ng genomic DNA. Clones were sequenced by immunoSEQ multiplex PCR, and TCRdb holds only the in-frame ones, with some missing. This repertoire includes around 48,000 clones. Turning to this clone: Antigen unknown. The read ends 3 residues shy of where the CDR3 ends; the end is completed using the germline J gene.

Points from the study as a whole: Repertoire richness, not evenness, was significantly elevated in CIN3+ cases versus controls. Controls had more TRBV6-7 (about 0.16%) than cases (approximately 0.11%).

This sequence originates from a woman between 18 and 75 years old with a cervical HPV16 infection that either progressed to CIN3+ or cleared (not recorded which). The source material was blood buffy coat. The chain uses TRBV28 and TRBJ1-2; 7 bases are a match to TRBD1. CDR3 bases read: TGTGCCAGCAAAGGTCAGGGGGTCAACTATGGC. It codes for CASKGQGVNYG. The CDR3 reads in full as CASKGQGVNYGYTF.